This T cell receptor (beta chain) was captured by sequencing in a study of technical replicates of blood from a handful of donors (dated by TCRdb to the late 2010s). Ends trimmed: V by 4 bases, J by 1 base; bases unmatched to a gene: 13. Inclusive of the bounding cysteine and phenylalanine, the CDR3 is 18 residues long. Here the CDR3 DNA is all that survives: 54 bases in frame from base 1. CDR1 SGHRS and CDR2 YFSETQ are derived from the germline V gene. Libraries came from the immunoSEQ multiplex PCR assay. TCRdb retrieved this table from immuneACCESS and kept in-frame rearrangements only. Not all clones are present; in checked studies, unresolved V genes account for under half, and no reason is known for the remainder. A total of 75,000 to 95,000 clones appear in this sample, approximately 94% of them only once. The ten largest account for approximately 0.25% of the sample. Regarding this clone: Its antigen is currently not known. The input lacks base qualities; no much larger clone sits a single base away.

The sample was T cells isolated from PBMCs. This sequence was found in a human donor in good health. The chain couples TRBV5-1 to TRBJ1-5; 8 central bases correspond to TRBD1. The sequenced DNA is TGCGCCAGCAGCCCTGGGACAGGCGGGGGAAGGAGCAATCAGCCCCAGCATTTT. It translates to CASSPGTGGGRSNQPQHF.